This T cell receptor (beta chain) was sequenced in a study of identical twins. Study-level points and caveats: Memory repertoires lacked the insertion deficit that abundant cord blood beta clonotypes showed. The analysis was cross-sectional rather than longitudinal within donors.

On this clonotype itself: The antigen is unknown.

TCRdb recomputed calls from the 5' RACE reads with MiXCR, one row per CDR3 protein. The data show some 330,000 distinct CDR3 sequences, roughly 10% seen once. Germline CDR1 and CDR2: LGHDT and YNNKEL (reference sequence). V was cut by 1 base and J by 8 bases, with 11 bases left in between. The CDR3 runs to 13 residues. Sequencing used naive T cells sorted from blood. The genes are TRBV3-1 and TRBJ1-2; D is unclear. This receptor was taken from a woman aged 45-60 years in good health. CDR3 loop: CASSQVLVEGYTF. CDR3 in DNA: TGTGCCAGCAGCCAAGTTCTAGTAGAGGGCTACACCTTC.